One sample yielded the 32 T cell receptor beta chains listed below, sequenced in a study of CD4 T cells in relation to SARS-CoV-2 and coronaviruses listed by TCRdb under 2021. Library creation used the immunoSEQ multiplex PCR assay. TCRdb took this table from immuneACCESS and kept in-frame rearrangements with V and J called. Such tables lack part of the clones; where checked against another copy, unresolved V genes explain under half of the gap, and the rest is unexplained. This sample has roughly 71,000 clones in its table, and over 70% of those were observed once. The ten largest clonotypes hold over 1.5% of the sample. CD4+ T cells from unexposed donors were collected before the COVID-19 pandemic (2011-2018). Sequenced input: memory CD4+ T cells from PBMCs. According to the study, the label for this sample's cell subset or site signals: memory (non-naive) CD4+ T cells. The receptors derive from a human donor in good health.

In its sample, this clone was seen once. V and J are TRBV6-6 and TRBJ1-5, with TRBD1 matching over 8 bases. This CDR3 is 16 amino acids long. The V segment lost 2 bases and the J segment 1 base; nucleotides outside the gene matches: 4. Germline CDR1 and CDR2: MNHNY and SVGAGI (reference sequence). This chain's CDR3 is CASSYVTGGSNQPQHF. DNA for the CDR3: TGTGCCAGCAGTTACGTTACAGGGGGGAGCAATCAGCCCCAGCATTTT.

There are a few counts of this clone. This chain joins TRBV3-1 (or the pseudogene TRBV3-2) and TRBJ2-1; weak D call: TRBD1 (5 bases). CDR3 size: 16 residues. Germline CDR1 reads LGHDT; CDR2 reads YNNKEL (reference sequence). The ends were cut back, 3 bases at V and 0 bases at J, with 12 bases in the middle. The CDR3 loop is CASSHGRASSYNEQFF. The CDR3 nucleotides are TGTGCCAGCAGCCACGGCAGGGCGTCCTCCTACAATGAGCAGTTCTTC.

The V and J genes are TRBV6-6 and TRBJ2-3, with D maybe TRBD1 (6 bases). This CDR3 is 13 amino acids long. Looked up from germline, CDR1 is MNHNY and CDR2 is SVGAGI (reference sequence). Deletions cut 5 bases from V and 4 bases from J, with 10 bases between. The CDR3 loop is CASSGGTSDTQYF. In DNA, the CDR3 is TGTGCCAGCAGTGGGGGCACCTCAGATACGCAGTATTTT.

The V gene is TRBV5-1, the J gene TRBJ2-5; D may be TRBD2 (5 bases). Trimming left V 5 bases short and J 4 bases short, with 12 bases between. The CDR3 has 13 amino acids. CDR1 and CDR2 (germline): SGHRS, YFSETQ. CDR3 sequence reads: CASSFSSGETQYF. DNA for the CDR3: TGCGCCAGCAGTTTTTCCAGCGGAGAGACCCAGTACTTC.

This clone was picked up a small number of times. The rearrangement uses TRBV7-2 and TRBJ2-7, with D perhaps matching TRBD2 (6 bases). The germline V gene has CDR1 SGHTA and CDR2 FQGNSA. The CDR3 length is 14 residues. The V end was cut by 3 bases, the J end by 3 bases, with 12 bases between. CDR3 residues: CASSFSGSDYEQYF. CDR3 DNA sequence: TGTGCCAGCAGCTTTAGCGGCTCGGACTACGAGCAGTACTTC.

The rearrangement uses TRBV5-1 and TRBJ1-4; a possible D gene is TRBD1 (5 bases). Germline CDR1 is SGHRS and CDR2 is YFSETQ. The length of the CDR3 is 14 residues. V dropped 2 bases and J dropped 5 bases, with 10 bases sitting between them. CDR3 amino acids: CASSFGGGNEKLFF. In DNA form, the CDR3 reads TGCGCCAGCAGCTTTGGGGGGGGGAATGAAAAACTGTTTTTT.

V is TRBV19 and J is TRBJ1-5; D is unclear. The germline V gene has CDR1 LNHDA and CDR2 SQIVND (reference sequence). The germline V and J ends were trimmed by 7 bases and 0 bases, with 19 bases remaining between them. CDR3 length equals 17 residues. The chain's CDR3 is CASTPTDGPYSNQPQHF. For the CDR3, the DNA is TGTGCCAGTACCCCTACGGACGGACCGTATAGCAATCAGCCCCAGCATTTT. The whole variable domain, filled in from reference TRBV19 and TRBJ1-5, reads DGGITQSPKYLFRKEGQNVTLSCEQNLNHDAMYWYRQDPGQGLRLIYYSQIVNDFQKGDIAEGYSVSREKKESFPLTVTSAQKNPTAFYLCASTPTDGPYSNQPQHFGDGTRLSIL.

This clone was counted between two and nine times. The chain couples TRBV6-1 to TRBJ2-7, with no clear D. This CDR3 is built from 13 residues. V was shortened by 2 bases and J by 3 bases, with 8 bases between the two germline ends. Germline V lookup: CDR1 MNHNS, CDR2 SASEGT. This CDR3 is CASSERAIYEQYF. The CDR3 DNA is TGTGCCAGCAGTGAAAGAGCTATCTACGAGCAGTACTTC.

This clone was detected only a few times. This sequence joins TRBV6-5 and TRBJ1-5, with a possible D match to TRBD1 (5 bases). The CDR3 covers 14 residues. Germline-derived CDR1 and CDR2 are MNHEY and SVGAGI. Deletions cut 4 bases from V and 9 bases from J, with 16 bases between. The CDR3 DNA follows: TGTGCCAGCAGTTCAATAGGGACGTTTTCGCCCCAGCATTTT. Protein: CASSSIGTFSPQHF.

The chain employs TRBV12-3 or TRBV12-4 and TRBJ2-3; D unclear. The CDR3 has 12 amino acids. Deletions cut 1 base from V and 6 bases from J, with 5 bases between. CDR3 sequence (DNA): TGTGCCAGCAGTTTAGGAGCGGATACGCAGTATTTT. It codes for CASSLGADTQYF.

A single count supports this clone. V is TRBV24-1 and J is TRBJ2-1; 8 nucleotides agree with TRBD1. Trimming at V came to 3 bases and at J to 0 bases, leaving 3 bases not matched to a gene. This CDR3 spans 16 amino acids. Germline V gene sequence: CDR1 KGHDR, CDR2 SFDVKD. CDR3 region: CATSDADRASYNEQFF. DNA for the CDR3: TGTGCCACCAGTGATGCGGACAGGGCCTCCTACAATGAGCAGTTCTTC.

The chain joins TRBV28 to TRBJ2-1, with D hard to call. Germline CDR1 is MDHEN and CDR2 is SYDVKM. The CDR3 sequence is 12 residues long. V was clipped by 7 bases and J by 3 bases, with 7 bases between them. Written as DNA, the CDR3 is TGTGCCAGCACGAAGGGCTACAATGAGCAGTTCTTC. This translates into CASTKGYNEQFF.

The chain carries TRBV5-4 and TRBJ1-1; D is uncertain. Germline CDR1 reads SGHNT; CDR2 reads YYREEE (reference sequence). The CDR3 is 13 residues long. Trimming stripped 0 bases from V and 0 bases from J, with 3 bases between. The CDR3: CASSLGLNTEAFF. The CDR3, as DNA: TGTGCCAGCAGCTTGGGCCTGAACACTGAAGCTTTCTTT.

This clone was picked up one time. CDR3 sequence (DNA): TGTGCCAGCAGCCCGGGACAGACAGAAAAACTGTTTTTT. Its protein product is CASSPGQTEKLFF. The genes are TRBV7-2 and TRBJ1-4; 7 bases align to TRBD1. Trimming at V came to 5 bases and at J to 8 bases, leaving 5 bases not matched to a gene. This CDR3 comprises 13 residues. Germline assignment: CDR1 SGHTA and CDR2 FQGNSA.

J is TRBJ2-7 and V is TRBV9; 9 nucleotides match TRBD1. With 0 bases clipped from V and 2 bases from J, the junction kept 9 bases outside the gene matches. The CDR3 consists of 17 residues. Germline CDR1 is SGDLS and CDR2 is YYNGEE. This chain's CDR3 is CASSVAIPGQGPYEQYF. CDR3 sequence (DNA): TGTGCCAGCAGCGTAGCAATACCGGGACAGGGTCCCTACGAGCAGTACTTC.

This clone was detected only once. The chain carries TRBV7-2 and TRBJ2-1; 7 nucleotides agree with TRBD1. This CDR3 contains 13 residues. CDR1 is SGHTA, CDR2 FQGNSA, per germline. V dropped 3 bases and J dropped 7; count of bases not matched to a gene: 3. CDR3 in DNA: TGTGCCAGCAGCTTCGACAGGGCGAATGAGCAGTTCTTC. Residues: CASSFDRANEQFF.

The rearrangement joins TRBV18 to TRBJ1-4; 7 positions match TRBD1. The CDR3 loop spans 16 amino acids. V lost 2 bases and J lost 4; bases outside the gene matches: 7. Germline lookup yields CDR1 KGHSH and CDR2 LQKENI. The CDR3 sequence is CASSPKPGQLNEKLFF. CDR3 DNA sequence: TGTGCCAGCTCACCAAAGCCGGGACAGCTTAATGAAAAACTGTTTTTT.

This clone was detected a few times. This chain joins TRBV28 and TRBJ2-7, with TRBD1 identical over 8 bases. V lost 6 bases and J lost 3; bases outside the gene matches: 16. Germline loops: CDR1 MDHEN, CDR2 SYDVKM. The CDR3 is 17 amino acids. The CDR3 loop is CASSPGTGLVEGYEQYF. In DNA, the CDR3 is TGTGCCAGCAGCCCCGGGACAGGCCTAGTCGAGGGCTACGAGCAGTACTTC.

The chain joins TRBV6-5 to TRBJ1-5, with TRBD1 matching over 8 bases. The CDR3 is 13 amino acids. V was clipped by 7 bases and J by 4 bases; unmatched bases: 3. CDR1 MNHEY and CDR2 SVGAGI come from the germline V gene. The CDR3 sequence is CASKRTGNQPQHF. The CDR3 DNA reads as TGTGCCAGCAAGAGGACAGGGAATCAGCCCCAGCATTTT.

The V call is TRBV28, the J call TRBJ1-4; D may be TRBD1 (6 bases). Germline CDR1 reads MDHEN; CDR2 reads SYDVKM. CDR3 length: 15 residues. Between the trimmed V and J ends, which lost 4 bases and 3 bases, there was a span of 12 bases. The CDR3 bases are TGTGCCAGCAGTTCGGCACAGGGCCCTAATGAAAAACTGTTTTTT. The encoded protein is CASSSAQGPNEKLFF.

The CDR3 region is CASSQSGENTGELFF. The DNA for the CDR3 is TGCGCCAGCAGTCAATCGGGGGAGAACACCGGGGAGCTGTTTTTT. The rearrangement uses TRBV23-1 and TRBJ2-2; D possibly matches TRBD1 or TRBD2 (5 bases each). TRBV23-1 is assigned to the ORF class and has an uncertain function. V dropped 0 bases and J dropped 1 base, with 6 bases sitting between them. The CDR3 is made up of 15 amino acids.

This chain links TRBV11-3 with TRBJ2-7; TRBD1 matches 9 bases. The germline CDR1 and CDR2 sequences are SGHNT and YENEEA. The junction had 4 bases not matched to a gene; V was cut back by 2 bases and J by 5 bases. The CDR3 runs 14 residues. This chain's CDR3 is CASSLYRGLDEQYF. In DNA, the CDR3 is TGTGCCAGCAGCTTATACAGGGGGCTCGACGAGCAGTACTTC. The full variable domain, with the rest looked up from reference TRBV11-3 and TRBJ2-7, is EAGVVQSPRYKIIEKKQPVAFWCNPISGHNTLYWYLQNLGQGPELLIRYENEEAVDDSQLPKDRFSAERLKGVDSTLKIQPAELGDSAVYLCASSLYRGLDEQYFGPGTRLTVT.

The V gene is TRBV7-8, the J gene TRBJ2-5, with TRBD1 identical over 8 bases. V shed 4 bases, J shed 5 bases, and the junction held 6 bases outside the gene matches. CDR3 length: 14 residues. Germline V gene lookup returns CDR1 SGHVS and CDR2 FQNEAQ. CDR3 loop: CASSWTGSPETQYF. The CDR3 DNA sequence: TGTGCCAGCAGCTGGACAGGGTCACCCGAGACCCAGTACTTC.

The chain joins TRBV27 to TRBJ2-1; perhaps D is TRBD1 or TRBD2 (5 bases each). The germline V gene has CDR1 MNHEY and CDR2 SMNVEV (reference sequence). V was trimmed by 2 bases and J by 10 bases, leaving 9 bases between them. The CDR3 has 12 amino acids. The CDR3: CASSLIGTEQFF. CDR3 coding DNA: TGTGCCAGCAGTTTAATAGGGACCGAGCAGTTCTTC.

The chain employs TRBV5-6 and TRBJ2-5; D possibly corresponds to TRBD1 (6 bases). There are 13 residues in the CDR3. The V end was cut by 1 base, the J end by 5 bases, with 9 bases between. Per germline, CDR1 SGHDT and CDR2 YYEEEE. CDR3 in amino acids: CASSLSGVETQYF. CDR3 nucleotides: TGTGCCAGCAGCTTGTCAGGGGTGGAGACCCAGTACTTC.

This rearrangement joins TRBV18 to TRBJ2-7, with 10 bases identical to TRBD2. The V segment lost 3 bases and the J segment 3 bases; nucleotides outside the gene matches: 14. This CDR3 contains 18 residues. Germline CDR1 and CDR2: KGHSH and LQKENI. The CDR3 sequence: CASSPNIPTSGAFYEQYF. The DNA of the CDR3 is TGTGCCAGCTCACCCAATATACCTACTAGCGGGGCCTTCTACGAGCAGTACTTC.

This clone was observed a single time. The chain couples TRBV5-1 to TRBJ2-5; 9 bases are a match to TRBD1. Trimming cost V 5 bases and J 2 bases; bases outside gene matches: 16. Germline V CDR1 and CDR2: SGHRS, YFSETQ. The CDR3 runs 18 residues. CDR3 bases: TGCGCCAGCAGTCAAACGGGACAGGGATCTTGGCGGCAAGAGACCCAGTACTTC. Protein: CASSQTGQGSWRQETQYF.

The chain employs TRBV18 and TRBJ2-3; 9 bases line up with TRBD1. Trimming at V came to 4 bases and at J to 6 bases, leaving 11 bases not matched to a gene. CDR1 KGHSH and CDR2 LQKENI come from the germline V gene. This CDR3 contains 16 residues. The CDR3, as DNA: TGTGCCAGCTCACGAAGAGGGACAGGGAATTTGGATACGCAGTATTTT. It specifies CASSRRGTGNLDTQYF.

This chain links TRBV19 with TRBJ2-7, with D tentatively TRBD1 (5 bases). Germline V gene data show CDR1 as LNHDA and CDR2 as SQIVND (reference sequence). Between the trimmed V and J ends, which lost 1 base and 6 bases, there was a span of 10 bases. This CDR3 is 13 amino acids long. The CDR3 is CASSIGRAGEQYF. DNA of the CDR3: TGTGCCAGTAGTATAGGCAGGGCTGGCGAGCAGTACTTC.

The chain recombines TRBV30 with TRBJ1-2; 7 bases fit TRBD1. The junction had 11 bases not matched to a gene; V was cut back by 3 bases and J by 4 bases. This CDR3 is 15 amino acids long. Germline lookup yields CDR1 GTSNPN and CDR2 SVGIG (reference sequence). The CDR3 sequence: CAWSPGQPSSYGYTF. DNA for the CDR3: TGTGCCTGGAGCCCGGGACAGCCCTCTTCCTATGGCTACACCTTC. Filled out from reference TRBV30 and TRBJ1-2, the complete variable domain reads SQTIHQWPATLVQPVGSPLSLECTVEGTSNPNLYWYRQAAGRGLQLLFYSVGIGQISSEVPQNLSASRPQDRQFILSSKKLLLSDSGFYLCAWSPGQPSSYGYTFGSGTRLTVV.

This clone came up once. The gene calls are TRBV18 and TRBJ1-2, with TRBD1 matching over 7 bases. The ends lost 5 bases at V and 0 bases at J; junction bases unmatched: 3. Per germline, CDR1 KGHSH and CDR2 LQKENI. The CDR3 contains 14 residues. The CDR3 DNA is TGTGCCAGCTCAGCAGGGACAGCTAACTATGGCTACACCTTC. This sequence encodes CASSAGTANYGYTF. The entire variable domain, with the rest obtained from reference TRBV18 and TRBJ1-2, is as follows: NAGVMQNPRHLVRRRGQEARLRCSPMKGHSHVYWYRQLPEEGLKFMVYLQKENIIDESGMPKERFSAEFPKEGPSILRIQQVVRGDSAAYFCASSAGTANYGYTFGSGTRLTVV.

The count of this clone is one. The chain links TRBV2 to TRBJ1-1; D unclear. Trimming pared 5 bases from V and 1 base from J, leaving 2 bases between. From germline, CDR1 is SNHLY and CDR2 FYNNEI. This CDR3 contains 11 residues. The CDR3 spells CASSQNTEAFF. CDR3 DNA: TGTGCCAGCAGTCAGAACACTGAAGCTTTCTTT.